The present entry profiles one TCR beta chain with its context. The data derive from a study of blood T cell repertoires in COVID-19. Study-level background: PBMCs, B-cell-depleted T cells, or T cells provided the cDNA or gDNA that made up the material.

Original processing notes: Reference gene primer amplification gave estimated nucleated cell counts. Profiled with immunoSEQ multiplex PCR; TCRdb holds only in-frame clones, not every one. V and J calls and clone size are given by that table; D and trimming were obtained from the DNA. Of more than 200,000 clones detected, 81% appear once; the ten largest clones hold about 8%. Sequencing input: peripheral blood. This TCR was sampled from a woman of 80 years or more with acute or convalescent COVID-19.

The CDR3 region has the DNA TGTGCCAGCAGAACAAAAAATGGAGCGGGAGGAGGCACCGGGGAGCTGTTTTTT. Its protein is CASRTKNGAGGGTGELFF. The chain has TRBV4-2 and TRBJ2-2; 9 bases line up with TRBD2. The J segment lost 4 bases and the V segment lost 6 bases, leaving 15 bases of the junction unmatched. The CDR3 has 18 amino acids. Germline V gene data show CDR1 as LGHNA and CDR2 as YNFKEQ.